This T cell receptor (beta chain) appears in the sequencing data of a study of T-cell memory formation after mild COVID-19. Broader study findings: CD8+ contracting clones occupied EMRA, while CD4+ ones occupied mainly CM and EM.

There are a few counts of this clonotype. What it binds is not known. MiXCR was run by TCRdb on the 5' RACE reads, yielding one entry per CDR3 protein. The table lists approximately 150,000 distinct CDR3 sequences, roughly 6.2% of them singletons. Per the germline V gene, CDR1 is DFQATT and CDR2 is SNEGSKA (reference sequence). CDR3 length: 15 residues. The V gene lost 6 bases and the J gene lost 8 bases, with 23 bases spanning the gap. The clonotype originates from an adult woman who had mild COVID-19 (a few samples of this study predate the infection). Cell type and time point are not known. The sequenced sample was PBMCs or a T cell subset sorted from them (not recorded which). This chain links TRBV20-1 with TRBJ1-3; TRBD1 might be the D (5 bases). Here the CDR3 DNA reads TGCAGTGCCCCTCCCGGGGCGCACCGTCGAGACACCATATATTTT. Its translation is CSAPPGAHRRDTIYF.